Listed below are T cell receptor beta chains from one sample, sequenced in a study of human T cells and chemical hapten exposure. MiXCR, run by TCRdb on the RACE reads, gives a single entry per CDR3 protein. The sample has over 300,000 distinct CDR3 sequences; roughly 5.3% are singletons. The specimen comprised whole blood, sampled in connection with sensitization to the hapten diphenylcyclopropenone (DPC). These receptors were taken from a woman between 50 and 59 years old with alopecia areata. Some clones in this sample may be carry-over from other donors' samples. Both conserved end residues are part of each CDR3. The order of the fields is D gene, clone size, J gene, V gene, CDR3 DNA, CDR3 protein. The D gene is left open where the match is weak. Clone size is not always given. Where it is, it says once, few, many or a class for expanded clones.

d_gene: -; abundance: many; j_gene: TRBJ1-1; v_gene: TRBV12-3/TRBV12-4; CDR3nt: TGTGCCAGCAGCTTAGCATCGAACACTGAAGCTTTCTTT; CDR3aa: CASSLASNTEAFF
d_gene: -; abundance: -; j_gene: TRBJ1-6; v_gene: TRBV10-3; CDR3nt: TGTGCCATCAGTGAGGGCAGGTGGACAGATTCACCCCTCCACTTT; CDR3aa: CAISEGRWTDSPLHF
d_gene: -; abundance: few; j_gene: TRBJ2-2; v_gene: TRBV20-1; CDR3nt: TGCAGTGCTAGTCGCCCTAACGGGGAGCTGTTTTTT; CDR3aa: CSASRPNGELFF
d_gene: TRBD2; abundance: many; j_gene: TRBJ2-1; v_gene: TRBV14; CDR3nt: TGTGCCAGCAGCCATGGACTAGCCTCCAATGAGCAGTTCTTC; CDR3aa: CASSHGLASNEQFF
d_gene: TRBD1; abundance: -; j_gene: TRBJ1-1; v_gene: TRBV5-1; CDR3nt: TGCGCCAGCAGATTTCAGGGGGAAGTGAACACTGAAGCTTTCTTT; CDR3aa: CASRFQGEVNTEAFF
d_gene: -; abundance: -; j_gene: TRBJ1-5; v_gene: TRBV9; CDR3nt: TGTGCCAGCAGCGTGGACATGAATCAGCCCCAGCATTTT; CDR3aa: CASSVDMNQPQHF
d_gene: -; abundance: many; j_gene: TRBJ1-1; v_gene: TRBV6-1; CDR3nt: TGTGCCAGCAGTGATTCCAACACTGAAGCTTTCTTT; CDR3aa: CASSDSNTEAFF
d_gene: -; abundance: -; j_gene: TRBJ2-1; v_gene: TRBV4-2; CDR3nt: TGTGCCAGCAGCCCACTACAGAGCTCAAGCTCCTACAATGAGCAGTTCTTC; CDR3aa: CASSPLQSSSSYNEQFF
d_gene: TRBD1; abundance: -; j_gene: TRBJ2-1; v_gene: TRBV6-5; CDR3nt: TGTGCCAGCAGGGACAGGGTTTGGGGTGAGCAGTTCTTC; CDR3aa: CASRDRVWGEQFF
d_gene: TRBD2; abundance: -; j_gene: TRBJ2-3; v_gene: TRBV20-1; CDR3nt: TGCAGTGCTAGTAGGTTACTAGCGGAGGGTACGCAGTATTTT; CDR3aa: CSASRLLAEGTQYF
d_gene: -; abundance: many; j_gene: TRBJ1-6; v_gene: TRBV18; CDR3nt: TGTGCCAGCTCACCAAACGCGGCAACCTATAATTCACCCCTCCACTTT; CDR3aa: CASSPNAATYNSPLHF